The source of this T cell receptor (beta chain) is a study of beta chain features in type 1 diabetes. The germline V gene encodes CDR1 MDHEN and CDR2 SYDVKM. With 6 bases removed from V and 8 bases from J, the gap between germline ends came to 19 bases. The length of the CDR3 is 14 residues. Reverse transcription of all isolated RNA meant that expressed TCRB transcripts were sequenced. The protocol was immunoSEQ multiplex PCR, while the TCRdb copy is restricted to in-frame clones and leaves out a portion. The sample includes roughly 700,000 clones, around 15% seen only once; the top ten take approximately 0.02%. This clone has just a few counts. The target antigen is unknown. General study findings and limits: Among patients with Type 1 diabetes, TCRB CDR3s were moderately but significantly shorter in every one of the four CD4+ subsets.

The sample consisted of naive CD4+ T cells from blood. The sequence was collected from a young man with type 1 diabetes. The chain recombines TRBV28 with TRBJ1-2; TRBD1 is a possible D gene (6 bases). CDR3 sequence: CASRPTGLEGGYTF. CDR3 nucleotides: TGTGCCAGCAGGCCCACAGGGTTGGAGGGCGGCTACACCTTC.